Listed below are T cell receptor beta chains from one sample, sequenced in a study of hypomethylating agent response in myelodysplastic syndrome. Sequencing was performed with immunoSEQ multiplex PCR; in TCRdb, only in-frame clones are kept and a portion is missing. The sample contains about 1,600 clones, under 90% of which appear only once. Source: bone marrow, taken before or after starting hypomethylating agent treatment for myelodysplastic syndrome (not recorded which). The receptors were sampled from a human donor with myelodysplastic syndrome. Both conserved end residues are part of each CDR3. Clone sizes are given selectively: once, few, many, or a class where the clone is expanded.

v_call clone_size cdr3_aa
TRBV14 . CASSPADYGGYTF
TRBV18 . CASSPSRGHEQFF
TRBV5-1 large CASSLEWAGAEAFF
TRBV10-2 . CASRDRVKNTEAFF
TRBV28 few CASSSPTESSYEQYF
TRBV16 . CASSPNQSGPGGSPLHF
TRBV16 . CASSRRDGSIMTF
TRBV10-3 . CAITGGLNQPQHF
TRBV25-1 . CASSELGDTQETQYF
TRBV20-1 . CSASSNYEQYF
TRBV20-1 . CSALAGYEQYF
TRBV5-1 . CASSLALAGGPGDTQYF
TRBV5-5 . CASSPRGQQAYEQYF
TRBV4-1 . CASSQGPGYEQYF
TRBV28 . CASSSPGSVKNTEAFF
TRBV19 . CASRPETGEFYEQYF
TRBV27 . CASTPQGAGGYNEQFF
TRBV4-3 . CASSQDHYDRYYYGYTF
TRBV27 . CASSPWSSGNTIYF
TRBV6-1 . CASSEFGATYEQYF
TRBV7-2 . CASSPRPRDSRAGELFF
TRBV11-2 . CASSQSLAGGRGYTGELFF
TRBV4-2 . CASSQDFNGKREGNNEQFF
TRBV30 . CAWSAGGSSYEQYF
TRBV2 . CASSDRAYQETQYF
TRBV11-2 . CASSLGGTGKDYGYTF
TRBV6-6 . CASRQEGMSEKLFF
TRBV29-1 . CSADRGTEAFF
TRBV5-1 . CASSLVASGASTDTQYF
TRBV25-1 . CASNRGSTGELFF
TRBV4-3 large CASRDFANEKLFF
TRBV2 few CASTESVAYNEQFF
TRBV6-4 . CASSAAPGPPLHF
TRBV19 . CASSIDGYNEQFF
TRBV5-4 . CASSLNRGTYEQYF
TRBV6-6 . CATTGRGFSSPLHF
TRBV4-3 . CASSQAPGGTGNTIYF